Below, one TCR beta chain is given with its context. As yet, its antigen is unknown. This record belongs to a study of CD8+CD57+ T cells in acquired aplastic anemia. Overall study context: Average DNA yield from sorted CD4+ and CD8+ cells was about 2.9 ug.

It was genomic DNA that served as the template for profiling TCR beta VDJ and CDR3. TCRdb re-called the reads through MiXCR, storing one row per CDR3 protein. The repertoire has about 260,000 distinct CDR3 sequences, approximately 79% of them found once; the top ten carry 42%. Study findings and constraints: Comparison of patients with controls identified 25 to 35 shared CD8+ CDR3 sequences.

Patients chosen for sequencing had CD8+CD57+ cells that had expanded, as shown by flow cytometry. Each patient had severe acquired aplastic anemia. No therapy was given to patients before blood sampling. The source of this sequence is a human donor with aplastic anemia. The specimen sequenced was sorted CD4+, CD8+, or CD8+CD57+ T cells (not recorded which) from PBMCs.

CDR3 DNA sequence: TGTGCCAGCAGGCACGGCCTTACAGATACGCAGACCTTC. Translated, it gives CASRHGLTDTQTF. J is TRBJ1-2 and V is TRBV2, with D hard to call. CDR1 and CDR2 from the germline V gene are SNHLY and FYNNEI. This CDR3 is built from 13 residues. V lost 6 bases, J lost 14 bases, and 22 bases lay in between.